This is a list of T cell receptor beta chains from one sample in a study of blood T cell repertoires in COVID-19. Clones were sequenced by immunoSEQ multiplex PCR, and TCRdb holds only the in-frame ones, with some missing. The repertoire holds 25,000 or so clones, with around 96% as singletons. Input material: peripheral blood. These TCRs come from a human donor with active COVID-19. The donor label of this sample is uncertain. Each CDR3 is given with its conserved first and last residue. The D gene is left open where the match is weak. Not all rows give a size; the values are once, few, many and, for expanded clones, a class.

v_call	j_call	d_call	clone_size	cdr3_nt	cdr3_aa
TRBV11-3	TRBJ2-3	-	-	TGTGCCAGCAGTGAAGGGGCAGTAATCACAGATACGCAGTATTTT	CASSEGAVITDTQYF
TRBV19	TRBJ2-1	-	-	TGTGCCAGTAGGCGGGCCAATGAGCAGTTCTTC	CASRRANEQFF
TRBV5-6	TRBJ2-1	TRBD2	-	TGTGCCAGCAGGCTAGCGGGGGGGAACAATGAGCAGTTCTTC	CASRLAGGNNEQFF
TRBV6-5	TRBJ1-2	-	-	TGTGCCAGCAGTTACTCGAGCTGGAGGGAAGGCTACACCTTC	CASSYSSWREGYTF
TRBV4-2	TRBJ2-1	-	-	TGTGCCAGCAGCCAAGATTCGGTCGCTGGTGAGCAGTTCTTC	CASSQDSVAGEQFF
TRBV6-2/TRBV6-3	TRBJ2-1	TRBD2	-	TGTGCCAGCAGTCCACACTTAGGCACGGGAGGCAATGAGCAGTTCTTC	CASSPHLGTGGNEQFF
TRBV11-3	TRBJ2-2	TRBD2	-	TGTGCCAGCAGCTTACTAGCGGGGGGGCCCGGGGAGCTGTTTTTT	CASSLLAGGPGELFF
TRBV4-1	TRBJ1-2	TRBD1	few	TGCGCCAGCAGCCAACCCCAGACAGGGGGCAGAGGTGGCTACACCTTC	CASSQPQTGGRGGYTF
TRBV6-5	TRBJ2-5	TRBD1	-	TGTGCCAGCAGTCCGCCCATCGGGACAGGGGAGACCCAGTACTTC	CASSPPIGTGETQYF
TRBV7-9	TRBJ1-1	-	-	TGTGCCAGCAGTTGGACCTTTGGGAGGAACACTGAAGCTTTCTTT	CASSWTFGRNTEAFF
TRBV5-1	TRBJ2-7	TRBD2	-	TGCGCCAGCAGCGAAACTAGCGGGGTCCTCGAGCAGTACTTC	CASSETSGVLEQYF
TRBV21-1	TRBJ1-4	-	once	TGTGCCAGCAGCAATGTAGCTGAGGAAAGTGGGGAAAAACTGTTTTTT	CASSNVAEESGEKLFF
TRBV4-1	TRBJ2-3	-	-	TGCGCCAGCAGCCGGCGGGACTCACTCACAGATACGCAGTATTTT	CASSRRDSLTDTQYF
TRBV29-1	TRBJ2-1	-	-	TGCAGCGTTATCCCCGAGGACAATGAGCAGTTCTTC	CSVIPEDNEQFF
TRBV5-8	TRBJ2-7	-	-	TGTGCCAGCAGCCCGCGGGGCAGGGGGGCCTACGAGCAGTACTTC	CASSPRGRGAYEQYF
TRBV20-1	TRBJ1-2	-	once	TGCAGTGCTCAACCCCCCGGGGGCTACACCTTC	CSAQPPGGYTF
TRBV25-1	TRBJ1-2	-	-	TGTGCCAGCAGTGAACAGGACTATGGCTACACCTTC	CASSEQDYGYTF
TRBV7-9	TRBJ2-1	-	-	TGTGCCAGCAGCTTTTTTCAGTCCAATGAGCAGTTCTTC	CASSFFQSNEQFF
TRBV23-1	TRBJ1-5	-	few	TGCGCCAGCAGTCACGGATGGCGGGCCGTGGGGCCCCAGCATTTT	CASSHGWRAVGPQHF
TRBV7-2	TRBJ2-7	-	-	TGTGCCAGCAGCTTACAGGGCTACGAGCAGTACTTC	CASSLQGYEQYF
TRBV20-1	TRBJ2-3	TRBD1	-	TGCAGTGCTAGTAAGGGGGCAGAGTGGGGAGATACGCAGTATTTT	CSASKGAEWGDTQYF
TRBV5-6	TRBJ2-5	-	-	TGTGCCAGCAGCTTGACAGGGACGGGGCAGGAGACCCAGTACTTC	CASSLTGTGQETQYF
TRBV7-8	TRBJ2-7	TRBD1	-	TGTGCCAGCAGCCCCACGACAGGGGGCTACGAGCAGTACTTC	CASSPTTGGYEQYF
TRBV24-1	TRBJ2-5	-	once	TGTGCCACCAGTGATTTGCACCCCGGGCAGGGGGAGACCCAGTACTTC	CATSDLHPGQGETQYF
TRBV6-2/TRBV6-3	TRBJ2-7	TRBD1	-	TGTGCCAGCAGTTACTTGACAGGGACAGGGAGCTCCTACGAGCAGTACTTC	CASSYLTGTGSSYEQYF
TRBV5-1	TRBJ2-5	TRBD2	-	TGCGCCAGCAGCTTGGGAATAGCGGGTTTACAAGAGACCCAGTACTTC	CASSLGIAGLQETQYF
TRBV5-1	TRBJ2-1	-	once	TGCGCCAGCAGCTTGACCAGGGGTACGAACAATGAGCAGTTCTTC	CASSLTRGTNNEQFF
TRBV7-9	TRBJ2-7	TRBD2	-	TGTGCCAGCAGCTTAAGCGGGGGGAAGACAGCCTCCTACGAGCAGTACTTC	CASSLSGGKTASYEQYF
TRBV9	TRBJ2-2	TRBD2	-	TGTGCCAGCAGCGTCCCTAGCGGGAGTTTGTCCGGGGAGCTGTTTTTT	CASSVPSGSLSGELFF